This T cell receptor (beta chain) appears in the sequencing data of a study of siplizumab effects on memory and regulatory T cells. Assay: immunoSEQ multiplex PCR; the TCRdb copy retains only in-frame clones and omits some. The data show some 100,000 clones, approximately 91% seen once. Turning to this clone: Its cognate antigen is unknown.

Study findings and constraints: Roughly 75-95% of dividing CD4+ or CD8+ clones were without an attributable naive or memory phenotype. Memory cells seemed less diverse than naive T cells, which seemed major alloresponse contributors.

The clonotype comes from a human donor in good health. Some clones in this sample may be carry-over from other donors' samples. Material: CD4+ T cells sorted from blood.

The CDR3 sequence: CAISESGNQPQHF. The CDR3 coding sequence is TGTGCCATCAGTGAGTCAGGAAATCAGCCCCAGCATTTT. The chain carries TRBV10-3 and TRBJ1-5; D remains unclear. The germline V and J ends were trimmed by 0 bases and 4 bases, with 4 bases remaining between them. The length of the CDR3 is 13 residues. Germline V gene lookup returns CDR1 ENHRY and CDR2 SYGVKD.